The clone carrying this TCR beta chain has more than one count but fewer than ten. Its target is unknown. These data come from a study of post-analysis software for immune sequencing data. Across the whole study: Recorded subtypes: relapsing-remitting, secondary progressive, progressive-relapsing; some patients unannotated. Study-wide results and limits: Under F measure analysis, samples from one preparation batch co-clustered strongly.

Built from TCR beta cDNA, the libraries had unique molecular identifiers in them. TCRdb recomputed calls from the PCR reads with MiXCR, one row per CDR3 protein. Among approximately 150,000 distinct CDR3 sequences listed, approximately 30% were seen once. Sequencing used blood. This clonotype originated in a girl aged 5-17 years with multiple sclerosis.

The CDR3 region is CASSRQGAIEQYF. DNA for the CDR3: TGTGCCAGCAGTCGACAGGGGGCCATCGAGCAGTACTTC. The chain combines TRBV6-5 with TRBJ2-7; 10 bases align to TRBD1. This CDR3 is built from 13 residues. Per germline, CDR1 MNHEY and CDR2 SVGAGI. J was trimmed by 6 bases and V by 5 bases; bases with no gene match: 4.